Given below is one TCR beta chain in context. CDR1 is MNHNY and CDR2 is SVGAGI in the germline V gene (reference sequence). The CDR3 runs 16 residues. The germline V and J ends were trimmed by 3 bases and 5 bases, with 16 bases remaining between them. This specimen comes from a study of blood T cell repertoires in COVID-19. Study at large: There were acute and convalescent COVID-19 samples, and they came from the United States, Italy and Spain. PBMCs, B-cell-depleted T cells, or T cells provided the cDNA or gDNA that made up the material.

As handled by the study authors: Scientists estimated how many nucleated cells there were by amplifying reference gene primers. Some clones are missing from TCRdb's copy, which holds only in-frame ones; the method was immunoSEQ multiplex PCR. For V, J and clone size, that table is used; D and trimming come from the DNA. The sample yields about 150,000 clones, less than 90% seen once. The rearrangement joins TRBV6-6 to TRBJ2-2; the D gene is possibly TRBD1 (6 bases). The receptor was isolated from a woman between 70 and 85 years old with acute or convalescent COVID-19. The sequencing input was peripheral blood. The CDR3 region has the DNA TGTGCCAGCAGTTATACTGGGGCAGGGGCGACCGGGGAGCTGTTTTTT. Encoded protein: CASSYTGAGATGELFF.